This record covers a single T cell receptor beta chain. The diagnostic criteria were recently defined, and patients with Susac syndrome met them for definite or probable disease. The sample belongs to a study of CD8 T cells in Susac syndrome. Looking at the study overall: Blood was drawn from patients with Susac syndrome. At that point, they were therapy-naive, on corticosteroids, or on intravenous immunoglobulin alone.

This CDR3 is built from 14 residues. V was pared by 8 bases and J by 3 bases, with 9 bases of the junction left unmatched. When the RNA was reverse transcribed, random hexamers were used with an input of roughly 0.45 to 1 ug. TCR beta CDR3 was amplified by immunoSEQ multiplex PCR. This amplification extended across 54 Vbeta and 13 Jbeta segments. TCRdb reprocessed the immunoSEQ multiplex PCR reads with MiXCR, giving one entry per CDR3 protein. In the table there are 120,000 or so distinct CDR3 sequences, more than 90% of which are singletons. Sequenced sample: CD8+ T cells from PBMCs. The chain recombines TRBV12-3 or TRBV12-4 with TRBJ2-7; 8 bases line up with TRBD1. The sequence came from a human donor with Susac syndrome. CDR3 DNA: TGTGCCAGCGGTACCGGGACAGGTGACTACGAGCAGTACTTC. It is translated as CASGTGTGDYEQYF.